The 9 T cell receptor beta chains reported below all come from one sample, sequenced in a study of tumor and adjacent non-tumor tissue in lung cancer (dated by TCRdb to between 2017 and 2018). Preparation of the library involved multiplex PCR. Sequencing took place on an Illumina HiSeq 2500. Following protocols modified from ARM-PCR, the researchers constructed TCRbeta libraries through three rounds of nested PCR with primers (Table S4). TCRdb reprocessed the public reads (quality trimming at Q25 with fastp, clone calling with MiXCR) and kept in-frame beta chains. Each entry merges the rows of one CDR3 protein and shows their most common DNA and genes. The sample records 70,000 to 80,000 distinct CDR3 sequences, 55% to 80% of which are singletons. The ten most abundant clones make up around 10% of the sample. RNA was extracted from bulk unsorted tissue and checked for quality with a NanoDrop ND-1000 and an Agilent 2100.

Sequenced material: lung tumor tissue. Source of these receptors: a woman aged 40 to 50 with non-small cell lung cancer.

Notes on this clonotype: This clone may be a read error of a much larger clone one base away. The rearrangement links TRBV4-1 to TRBJ1-5; D gene uncertain. The CDR3 runs 15 residues. Germline CDR1 and CDR2: MGHRA and YSYEKL. The CDR3 reads CASSQDAVSYQHQHF. DNA of the CDR3: TGCGCCAGCAGCCAAGATGCAGTCTCCTATCAGCACCAGCATTTT.

This clonotype showed up just a few times. This sequence may be a read error, since a much larger clone differs from it by one base. No conserved phenylalanine or tryptophan ends this CDR3, so it is likely a read error. In DNA, the CDR3 is TGTGCCAGCAGTGGGGCTTCCTACGAGCAGTACCTC. Protein product: CASSGASYEQYL. The rearrangement links TRBV12-3 or TRBV12-4 to TRBJ2-7; tentative D call: TRBD1 (5 bases). V was shortened by 5 bases and J by 1 base, with 6 bases between the two germline ends. This CDR3 comprises 12 residues.

This clonotype was detected many times. This chain joins TRBV6-5 and TRBJ2-2; a weak D match, TRBD1 (5 bases). CDR3 length: 16 amino acids. V was shortened by 0 bases and J by 4 bases, with 12 bases between the two germline ends. Germline loops: CDR1 MNHEY, CDR2 SVGAGI. The CDR3 DNA reads as TGTGCCAGCAGTTACTCTTGGGGCAGGGCCACCGGGGAGCTGTTTTTT. Its protein is CASSYSWGRATGELFF.

Of note for this clonotype: A much larger clone is a single base away; this may be a read error. The V gene is TRBV2, the J gene TRBJ1-1, with D possibly TRBD1 on 5 matching bases. Germline V gene data show CDR1 as SNHLY and CDR2 as FYNNEI. The length of the CDR3 is 17 residues. The CDR3: CAISELLLGAILTEAFF. The CDR3, as DNA: TGTGCCATCAGTGAACTGCTCTTAGGGGCTATTTTAACTGAAGCTTTCTTT.

Details on this clonotype: A read error may produce the germline difference seen at one junction end. CDR3 coding DNA: TGTGCCAGCAGCCTCGGCCAAAGTGGCAGGGGGAGGGGCACAGAAACGCAGTATTTT. Protein product: CASSLGQSGRGRGTETQYF. The chain joins TRBV5-1 to TRBJ2-3; D may correspond to TRBD1 or TRBD2 (7 bases each). This CDR3 region has 19 residues. Germline CDR1 SGHRS, CDR2 YFSETQ.

For this clonotype: Germline is not matched at one junction end, which may reflect a read error. The rearrangement uses TRBV6-5 and TRBJ2-1; 9 bases match TRBD2. Per the germline V gene, CDR1 is MNHEY and CDR2 is SVGAGI. This CDR3 spans 15 amino acids. The CDR3 nucleotides read TGTGCCAGTAGTTATGGGACTAGCAGCTACAATGAGGAGTTCTTC. It encodes CASSYGTSSYNEEFF.

The rearrangement links TRBV11-3 to TRBJ2-1; D gene unclear. The CDR3 runs 14 residues. Germline CDR1 reads SGHNT; CDR2 reads YENEEA. The V gene lost 5 bases and the J gene lost 6 bases, with 14 bases spanning the gap. CDR3: CASSEGRFCNEQFF. DNA of the CDR3: TGTGCCAGCAGCGAAGGCAGGTTCTGCAATGAGCAGTTCTTC.

J is TRBJ2-2 and V is TRBV11-1, with a weak D call TRBD1 (6 bases). The ends were cut back, 6 bases at V and 1 base at J, with 15 bases in the middle. The CDR3 covers 16 residues. Per germline, CDR1 SGHAT and CDR2 FQDESV (reference sequence). In DNA form, the CDR3 reads TGTGCCAGCAGAACCTCCGGGACAAGGAACACCGGGGAGCTGTTTTTT. This sequence encodes CASRTSGTRNTGELFF.

Points on this clonotype: Sequence at one end of the junction differs from germline and may be a read error. This chain links TRBV5-4 with TRBJ2-1; 10 bases match TRBD2. Germline-derived CDR1 and CDR2 are SGHNT and YYREEE (reference sequence). The CDR3 spans 16 residues. The CDR3 reads CACSLAGASSYNEQFF. DNA of the CDR3: TGTGCCTGCAGTCTAGCGGGGGCCAGTTCCTACAATGAGCAGTTCTTC.